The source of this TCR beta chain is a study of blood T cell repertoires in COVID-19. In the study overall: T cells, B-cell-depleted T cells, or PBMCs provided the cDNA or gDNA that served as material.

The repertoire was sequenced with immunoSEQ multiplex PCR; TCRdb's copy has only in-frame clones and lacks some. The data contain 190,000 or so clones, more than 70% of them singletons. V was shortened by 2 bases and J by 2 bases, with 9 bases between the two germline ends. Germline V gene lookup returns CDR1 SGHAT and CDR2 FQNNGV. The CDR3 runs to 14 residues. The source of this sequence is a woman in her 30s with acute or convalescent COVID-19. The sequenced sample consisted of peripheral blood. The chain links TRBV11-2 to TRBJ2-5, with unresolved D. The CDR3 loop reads CASSLLSGQETQYF. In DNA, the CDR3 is TGTGCCAGCAGCTTACTTTCAGGTCAAGAGACCCAGTACTTC.